This passage covers 18 T cell receptor beta chains from one sample sequenced in a study of T cells expressing NK-cell markers. TCRdb re-called the 5' RACE reads; every CDR3 protein appears as one record, without DNA. This specimen shows about 260,000 distinct CDR3 sequences; the ten leading clones hold around 0.37%. The sequenced sample consisted of blood T cells: a sorted CD56 or NKG2C T cell subset, CD4+ or CD8+ T cells, or bulk PBMC T cells (not recorded which). All receptors come from a man in his late teens or twenties in good health.

The CDR3 sequence is CASSTTGVDTGELFF. V is TRBV19 and J is TRBJ2-2; TCRdb's assignment of TRBD1 cannot be checked, as there is no DNA. This CDR3 comprises 15 residues. The germline V gene has CDR1 LNHDA and CDR2 SQIVND (reference sequence).

The J gene is TRBJ2-3, the V gene TRBV6-5. The CDR3 runs 14 residues. CDR1 MNHEY and CDR2 SVGAGI come from the germline V gene. The CDR3 is CASSYSRDVNTQYF.

This chain links TRBV6-1 with TRBJ2-3; the D gene TCRdb calls, TRBD2, cannot be checked with no DNA. The CDR3 extends over 17 amino acids. Per germline, CDR1 MNHNS and CDR2 SASEGT. Here the CDR3 reads CASSEYRGAGGPDTQYF.

The CDR3 is CSVVQGSFTDTQYF. This chain uses TRBV29-1 with TRBJ2-3; with no DNA, the TCRdb D assignment of TRBD1 cannot be verified. CDR3 length: 14 residues. Germline CDR1 reads SQVTM; CDR2 reads ANQGSEA.

The rearrangement links TRBV5-1 to TRBJ2-1; with no DNA, the TCRdb D assignment of TRBD2 cannot be verified. In germline, CDR1 is SGHRS, CDR2 YFSETQ. The CDR3 sequence is 15 residues long. This CDR3 reads CASSLEGGRNDEQFF.

The rearrangement links TRBV11-2 to TRBJ2-1. CDR1 and CDR2 from the germline V gene are SGHAT and FQNNGV. The CDR3 length is 18 residues. CDR3 sequence reads: CASSLDGRQDSIRSEQFF.

The chain recombines TRBV20-1 with TRBJ2-3; as DNA is missing, the TRBD2 call by TCRdb cannot be tested. The germline V gene encodes CDR1 DFQATT and CDR2 SNEGSKA (reference sequence). This CDR3 spans 18 amino acids. CDR3: CSARDPLLGLTSTDTQYF.

The gene calls are TRBV21-1 and TRBJ2-1; the TCRdb D gene call, TRBD1, has no DNA to confirm it. TRBV21-1 is a documented pseudogene. The CDR3 covers 17 residues. The CDR3 region is CASSSARGEKASNEQFF.

The V call is TRBV18, the J call TRBJ1-5. CDR1 is KGHSH, CDR2 LQKENI, per germline. The CDR3 contains 15 residues. CDR3 sequence reads: CASSPMGLGYQPQHF.

The CDR3 sequence is CSATTPTSGSLLYEQYF. This sequence joins TRBV20-1 and TRBJ2-7; without DNA, the TCRdb call of TRBD2 cannot be checked. This CDR3 comprises 17 residues. The germline CDR1 and CDR2 sequences are DFQATT and SNEGSKA (reference sequence).

V is TRBV20-1 and J is TRBJ2-4; the TRBD1 assignment by TCRdb is unverifiable without DNA. The CDR3 has 16 residues. CDR1 is DFQATT, CDR2 SNEGSKA, per germline (reference sequence). CDR3 in amino acids: CSARAGRDSYKNIQYF.

The rearrangement joins TRBV7-8 to TRBJ2-1; absent DNA, TCRdb's TRBD2 call cannot be checked. The CDR3 extends over 16 amino acids. Germline CDR1 is SGHVS and CDR2 is FQNEAQ. CDR3 region: CASSPRGGRLYNEQFF. Filled out from reference TRBV7-8 and TRBJ2-1, the complete variable domain reads GAGVSQSPRYKVAKRGQDVALRCDPISGHVSLFWYQQALGQGPEFLTYFQNEAQLDKSGLPSDRFFAERPEGSVSTLKIQRTQQEDSAVYLCASSPRGGRLYNEQFFGPGTRLTVL.

The V and J genes are TRBV29-1 and TRBJ1-1; TCRdb outputs TRBD1, but without DNA this stays unchecked. The CDR3 extends over 13 amino acids. Per the germline V gene, CDR1 is SQVTM and CDR2 is ANQGSEA. The chain's CDR3 is CSVRDTLNTEAFF. The full variable domain, its missing parts supplied by reference TRBV29-1 and TRBJ1-1, is SAVISQKPSRDICQRGTSLTIQCQVDSQVTMMFWYRQQPGQSLTLIATANQGSEATYESGFVIDKFPISRPNLTFSTLTVSNMSPEDSSIYLCSVRDTLNTEAFFGQGTRLTVV.

This rearrangement joins TRBV28 to TRBJ2-5; TCRdb designates TRBD2, a call that cannot be tested without DNA. Germline CDR1 and CDR2: MDHEN and SYDVKM. This CDR3 has 12 residues. The CDR3 loop reads CATGEAQETQYF.

The chain is built from TRBV12-3 or TRBV12-4 and TRBJ2-1; lacking DNA, the TRBD2 call made by TCRdb goes unchecked. There are 14 residues in the CDR3. Here the CDR3 reads CASSFERTYNEQFF.

This chain connects TRBV19 to TRBJ2-7; absent DNA, TCRdb's TRBD1 call cannot be checked. This CDR3 region has 11 residues. The germline V gene encodes CDR1 LNHDA and CDR2 SQIVND (reference sequence). CDR3 sequence reads: CTSSRGQKQYF.

This chain joins TRBV29-1 and TRBJ2-3; there is no DNA to check the TCRdb D call of TRBD2. The CDR3 consists of 12 residues. Germline values: CDR1 SQVTM, CDR2 ANQGSEA. The CDR3 sequence: CSVEFPSGSWYF.

V usage is TRBV20-1 and J usage is TRBJ2-5; TCRdb reports TRBD2, a call that lacks DNA to check it against. CDR1 is DFQATT, CDR2 SNEGSKA, per germline (reference sequence). CDR3 size: 14 residues. The CDR3 loop reads CSALGAGEVETQYF.